These 15 T cell receptor beta chains came from one sample sequenced in a study of T cell responses to AZD1222 COVID-19 vaccine. The data were produced by immunoSEQ multiplex PCR, yet TCRdb's version contains in-frame clones alone and is incomplete. This sample has about 73,000 clones, with 70% to 90% found just once. Material: peripheral blood, obtained on day 0 of AZD1222 vaccination. All receptors come from an adult in good health.

The chain is built from TRBV7-2 and TRBJ2-7; D is unclear. The ends were cut back, 0 bases at V and 3 bases at J, with 12 bases in the middle. The germline V gene has CDR1 SGHTA and CDR2 FQGNSA. The CDR3 is made up of 15 amino acids. Here the CDR3 DNA reads TGTGCCAGCAGCTTAGCAGGAGTCCGAGACTACGAGCAGTACTTC. Translated: CASSLAGVRDYEQYF.

This chain connects TRBV7-8 to TRBJ2-3; no clear D gene. The CDR3 has 15 amino acids. V lost 1 base to trimming and J lost 0 bases, with 8 bases between them. Germline V CDR1 and CDR2: SGHVS, FQNEAQ. CDR3 nucleotides: TGTGCCAGCAGCTTAGACCCGGCTAGCACAGATACGCAGTATTTT. The encoded protein is CASSLDPASTDTQYF. The whole variable domain, filled in from reference TRBV7-8 and TRBJ2-3, reads GAGVSQSPRYKVAKRGQDVALRCDPISGHVSLFWYQQALGQGPEFLTYFQNEAQLDKSGLPSDRFFAERPEGSVSTLKIQRTQQEDSAVYLCASSLDPASTDTQYFGPGTRLTVL.

The chain has TRBV30 and TRBJ1-2; unclear D gene. Trimming cost V 4 bases and J 8 bases, with 20 bases left between them. CDR1 and CDR2 (germline): GTSNPN, SVGIG (reference sequence). The length of the CDR3 is 14 residues. The CDR3 is CAWITSKGRRGYTF. The DNA for the CDR3 is TGTGCCTGGATCACCTCGAAGGGTCGGAGAGGCTACACCTTC.

This clone appeared a few times. The rearrangement links TRBV28 to TRBJ1-2, with D tentatively TRBD1 (5 bases). Trimming removed 7 bases at V and 1 base at J, with 13 bases between. From germline, CDR1 is MDHEN and CDR2 SYDVKM. The CDR3 runs 14 residues. CDR3 nucleotide sequence: TGTGCCAGCAATCCCGGGGGGGATAACTATGGCTACACCTTC. It encodes CASNPGGDNYGYTF.

The chain combines TRBV19 with TRBJ1-2; D is uncertain. V lost 0 bases and J lost 8, with 7 bases in between. The germline CDR1 and CDR2 sequences are LNHDA and SQIVND (reference sequence). The CDR3 runs to 12 residues. The CDR3 is CASSIEGWGYTF. CDR3 nucleotides: TGTGCCAGTAGTATAGAAGGCTGGGGCTACACCTTC.

This chain joins TRBV5-3 and TRBJ2-1; 9 nucleotides align to TRBD2. TRBV5-3 is recorded as an ORF, its role being uncertain. The CDR3 extends over 17 amino acids. Trimming at V came to 2 bases and at J to 7 bases, leaving 13 bases not matched to a gene. This CDR3 reads CARSLSSGTSKRNEQFF. In DNA form, the CDR3 reads TGTGCCAGAAGCTTATCGTCCGGGACTAGCAAAAGGAATGAGCAGTTCTTC.

The rearrangement joins TRBV6-5 to TRBJ2-7; D might be TRBD1 (6 bases). Trimming removed 7 bases from V and 4 bases from J, with 11 bases in between. Per the germline V gene, CDR1 is MNHEY and CDR2 is SVGAGI. The CDR3 runs to 12 residues. Here the CDR3 DNA reads TGTGCCAGCACCTCACAGGGTTACGAGCAGTACTTC. Its translation is CASTSQGYEQYF.

The V gene is TRBV18, the J gene TRBJ2-7, with 7 bases fitting TRBD1. The CDR3 covers 14 residues. Germline V lookup: CDR1 KGHSH, CDR2 LQKENI. Unmatched junction bases numbered 9, after V lost 3 bases and J lost 7 bases. This chain's CDR3 is CASSPGTDQKEQYF. The DNA of the CDR3 is TGTGCCAGCTCACCTGGGACAGATCAGAAGGAGCAGTACTTC. The variable domain in full, with the rest retrieved from reference TRBV18 and TRBJ2-7, is NAGVMQNPRHLVRRRGQEARLRCSPMKGHSHVYWYRQLPEEGLKFMVYLQKENIIDESGMPKERFSAEFPKEGPSILRIQQVVRGDSAAYFCASSPGTDQKEQYFGPGTRLTVT.

The rearrangement uses TRBV3-1 (or the pseudogene TRBV3-2) and TRBJ2-1, with 11 bases fitting TRBD2. The V gene's germline CDR1 is LGHDT and CDR2 YNNKEL (reference sequence). V trimming: 1 base; J trimming: 9 bases; junction bases outside the gene matches: 5. The CDR3 spans 15 residues. CDR3 DNA: TGTGCCAGCAGCCAAGGACTAGCGGGGCTAGTTGAGCAGTTCTTC. Translated: CASSQGLAGLVEQFF.

The chain employs TRBV9 and TRBJ1-4, with D maybe TRBD1 (5 bases). Germline CDR1 reads SGDLS; CDR2 reads YYNGEE. V lost 7 bases, J lost 13 bases, and 17 bases lay in between. The CDR3 sequence is 12 residues long. Here the CDR3 reads CASGTKWAALFF. The CDR3 nucleotides read TGTGCCAGCGGGACCAAGTGGGCGGCACTGTTTTTT.

V and J are TRBV7-9 and TRBJ2-7; D may correspond to TRBD1 or TRBD2 (5 bases each). This CDR3 has 15 residues. Trimming left V 4 bases short and J 2 bases short, with 15 bases between. Germline assignment: CDR1 SEHNR and CDR2 FQNEAQ (reference sequence). This CDR3 is CASSSDRDLTYEQYF. The CDR3 bases are TGTGCCAGCAGCTCGGACCGGGACCTAACCTACGAGCAGTACTTC. The full variable domain, its missing parts supplied by reference TRBV7-9 and TRBJ2-7, is DTGVSQNPRHKITKRGQNVTFRCDPISEHNRLYWYRQTLGQGPEFLTYFQNEAQLEKSRLLSDRFSAERPKGSFSTLEIQRTEQGDSAMYLCASSSDRDLTYEQYFGPGTRLTVT.

V and J are TRBV19 and TRBJ2-5; 13 nucleotides match TRBD2. Germline CDR1 is LNHDA and CDR2 is SQIVND (reference sequence). The CDR3 contains 15 residues. V lost 1 base and J lost 9; bases outside the gene matches: 5. For the CDR3, the DNA is TGTGCCAGTAGTATAGGACGGACTAGCGGGAGAGCCCAGTACTTC. Translation: CASSIGRTSGRAQYF. Filled out from reference TRBV19 and TRBJ2-5, the complete variable domain reads DGGITQSPKYLFRKEGQNVTLSCEQNLNHDAMYWYRQDPGQGLRLIYYSQIVNDFQKGDIAEGYSVSREKKESFPLTVTSAQKNPTAFYLCASSIGRTSGRAQYFGPGTRLLVL.

This chain uses TRBV5-5 with TRBJ1-2, with 7 bases matching TRBD1. The CDR3 runs to 15 residues. V trimming: 1 base; J trimming: 8 bases; junction bases outside the gene matches: 11. The germline CDR1 and CDR2 sequences are SGHKS and YYEKEE (reference sequence). This CDR3 reads CASSLPSGGGYGYTF. The DNA of the CDR3 is TGTGCCAGCAGCTTGCCATCAGGGGGTGGTTACGGCTACACCTTC.

J is TRBJ2-2 and V is TRBV5-1; D might be TRBD1 (5 bases). V was shortened by 0 bases and J by 3 bases, with 9 bases between the two germline ends. Germline CDR1 is SGHRS and CDR2 is YFSETQ. This CDR3 contains 15 residues. CDR3 loop: CASSLEGVDTGELFF. The CDR3 DNA is TGCGCCAGCAGCTTGGAAGGGGTTGACACCGGGGAGCTGTTTTTT.

The CDR3 loop is CASSLSGAASYEQYF. CDR3 DNA sequence: TGTGCCAGCAGTTTATCGGGGGCCGCCTCCTACGAGCAGTACTTC. The chain employs TRBV28 and TRBJ2-7; D could derive from TRBD1 or TRBD2 (6 bases each). The V end lost 1 base, the J end lost 0 bases, and 10 bases lay between the germline ends. CDR3 length equals 15 residues. CDR1 and CDR2 from the germline V gene are MDHEN and SYDVKM.